This record concerns one TCR beta chain sequence. Its cognate antigen is unknown. This entry belongs to a study of CD8 T cells in Susac syndrome. Overall study findings and caveats: Individuals included in the TCR sequencing and HLA analysis were acknowledged by the study to be relatively few in number.

The CDR3 covers 15 residues. The ends lost 6 bases at V and 0 bases at J; junction bases unmatched: 4. Sequencing of TCR beta drew on CD8+ and CD4+ T cells from blood. The multiple sclerosis control group was made up of treatment-naive patients with stable or active relapsing-remitting disease. Negative isolation yielded CD4+ and CD8+ T cells, and FACS enriched TEMRA cells. A quantity of about 0.45 to 1 ug RNA underwent reverse transcription using random hexamers. Using its own MiXCR run on the immunoSEQ multiplex PCR reads, TCRdb lists one record per CDR3 protein. The sample records 250,000 to 300,000 distinct CDR3 sequences, approximately 81% being singletons.

The rearrangement joins TRBV12-3 or TRBV12-4 to TRBJ2-3; 9 bases agree with TRBD1. Input material: CD8+ T cells from PBMCs. This receptor was taken from a human donor with multiple sclerosis. The CDR3 region is CASSRGQGSTDTQYF. CDR3 bases: TGTGCCAGCAGCCGGGGACAGGGAAGCACAGATACGCAGTATTTT.